Below are 10 T cell receptor beta chains sequenced from a single sample in a study of shared clonotypes between healthy human individuals (dated by TCRdb to about 2020). CD8 naive samples were obtained by positive selection for CCR7 among CD45RO-negative cells, yielding a CD45RA+CCR7+ population from which TemRA cells were excluded. Library construction relied on the immunoSEQ multiplex PCR assay. TCRdb's version of the immuneACCESS table is confined to in-frame rearrangements and falls short of the full clone set. An unresolved V gene accounts for under half of the shortfall where checked; the remainder is of unknown origin. A total of a few million clones appear in this sample, around 93% of them only once. 1.5% to 2% of the sample is held by the ten biggest clonotypes. Sequencing was carried out using naive CD8+ T cells from PBMCs. In light of the paper, this sample's cell subset or site label describes: CD45RA+CCR7+. The source is a man aged 18 to 35 in good health. Some clones in this sample may be carry-over from other donors' samples.

The V gene is TRBV28, the J gene TRBJ1-1; 7 positions match TRBD1. Germline CDR1 and CDR2: MDHEN and SYDVKM. The trim removed 5 bases at V and 4 bases at J, leaving 16 bases unmatched. The CDR3 runs 17 residues. The CDR3 coding sequence is TGTGCCAGCAGTCCCCGAGACAGGGTGGGGTCGAGCACTGAAGCTTTCTTT. Amino acids: CASSPRDRVGSSTEAFF.

The J gene is TRBJ2-1, the V gene TRBV5-5; TRBD2 aligns across 7 bases. Trimming removed 6 bases from V and 4 bases from J; junction bases left unmatched: 7. Looked up from germline, CDR1 is SGHKS and CDR2 is YYEKEE (reference sequence). The CDR3 runs to 14 residues. The CDR3 nucleotides are TGTGCCAGCACCCTGGAGGGAGGGTACAATGAGCAGTTCTTC. This sequence encodes CASTLEGGYNEQFF.

The chain employs TRBV2 and TRBJ1-1; tentatively, D is TRBD1 (6 bases). Trimming removed 4 bases from V and 1 base from J, with 13 bases in between. Germline values: CDR1 SNHLY, CDR2 FYNNEI. This CDR3 is 15 amino acids long. This CDR3 reads CASSVNRAGNTEAFF. The CDR3 DNA reads as TGTGCCAGCAGTGTCAACAGGGCAGGGAACACTGAAGCTTTCTTT.

This clone was detected once. The chain couples TRBV4-3 to TRBJ2-7; 7 positions agree with TRBD2. The CDR3 spans 17 residues. Germline V lookup: CDR1 LGHNA, CDR2 YSLEER. V was clipped by 6 bases and J by 0 bases; unmatched bases: 14. CDR3 loop: CASSPKGSGGHSYEQYF. Here the CDR3 DNA reads TGCGCCAGCAGTCCCAAGGGCTCGGGAGGCCACTCCTACGAGCAGTACTTC.

In regard to this clone: The same CDR3 also results from other DNA sequences found in this sample. The rearrangement joins TRBV2 to TRBJ1-2; D is unresolved. V was cut by 1 base and J by 4 bases, with 10 bases left in between. Per germline, CDR1 SNHLY and CDR2 FYNNEI. This CDR3 has 14 residues. The CDR3 region is CASSEGAGGYGYTF. CDR3 in DNA: TGTGCCAGCAGTGAAGGGGCAGGAGGCTATGGCTACACCTTC.

V and J are TRBV19 and TRBJ1-2; 11 positions agree with TRBD1. There are 15 residues in the CDR3. V lost 5 bases and J lost 7; bases outside the gene matches: 9. Germline CDR1 is LNHDA and CDR2 is SQIVND (reference sequence). The CDR3 DNA sequence: TGTGCCAGTAGTTCCCGGACAGGGGGCGCCGGTGGCTACACCTTC. Translation: CASSSRTGGAGGYTF.

The chain uses TRBV4-1 and TRBJ2-7; 9 nucleotides align to TRBD2. V was clipped by 4 bases and J by 5 bases; unmatched bases: 3. Germline V lookup: CDR1 MGHRA, CDR2 YSYEKL. The CDR3 spans 13 residues. The CDR3: CASSRGLANEQYF. The CDR3 DNA is TGCGCCAGCAGCCGGGGACTAGCAAACGAGCAGTACTTC.

The gene calls are TRBV5-6 and TRBJ2-3; 14 bases line up with TRBD2. Germline values: CDR1 SGHDT, CDR2 YYEEEE. This CDR3 spans 17 amino acids. The V segment lost 4 bases and the J segment 3 bases; nucleotides outside the gene matches: 7. The CDR3 sequence is CASSLGTSGRSTDTQYF. CDR3 sequence (DNA): TGTGCCAGCAGCCTCGGGACTAGCGGGAGAAGTACAGATACGCAGTATTTT.

The chain couples TRBV21-1 to TRBJ2-3; no check of the table's D call, TRBD2, against the DNA was made. TRBV21-1 is described as a pseudogene. CDR3 length: 14 amino acids. The CDR3 protein is CASSKVLATDTQYF. In DNA, the CDR3 is TGTGCCAGCAGCAAAGTACTAGCAACAGATACGCAGTATTTT.

In DNA form, the CDR3 reads TGCGCCAGCAGCTTTTTACCCGGGACTAGCGGTCTAGCCTACAATGAGCAGTTCTTC. Its protein product is CASSFLPGTSGLAYNEQFF. The chain couples TRBV4-1 to TRBJ2-1; 11 nucleotides match TRBD2. Per the germline V gene, CDR1 is MGHRA and CDR2 is YSYEKL. The V segment lost 5 bases and the J segment 2 bases; nucleotides outside the gene matches: 14. CDR3 length: 19 residues.